This T cell receptor (beta chain) was identified in a study of T-cell memory formation after mild COVID-19. The ends lost 4 bases at V and 3 bases at J; junction bases unmatched: 4. The CDR3 has 15 residues. The germline CDR1 and CDR2 sequences are SGHRS and YFSETQ. MiXCR was run by TCRdb on the 5' RACE reads, yielding one entry per CDR3 protein. Of around 440,000 distinct CDR3 sequences listed, 18% are singletons. This receptor was taken from an adult woman who had mild COVID-19 (a few samples of this study predate the infection). Cell type and time point are not known. The rearrangement links TRBV5-1 to TRBJ2-1, with TRBD2 matching 10 bases. The sequenced sample was PBMCs or a T cell subset sorted from them (not recorded which). The CDR3 reads CASSIAGGDYNEQFF. The CDR3 nucleotides read TGCGCCAGCAGCATAGCGGGAGGTGACTACAATGAGCAGTTCTTC.